A single sample is the source of the 14 T cell receptor beta chains below, sequenced in a study of identical twins. TCRdb passed the 5' RACE reads through MiXCR, listing each CDR3 protein once. Of 400,000 to 550,000 distinct CDR3 sequences detected, less than 25% appear once; the ten largest clones hold 2.5% to 3.5%. This sample was also put to use in a study of T cells expressing NK-cell markers.

Sequencing was performed on CD4+ T cells sorted from blood. These receptors were taken from a woman between 18 and 29 years old in good health.

This chain links TRBV29-1 with TRBJ2-6; weak D call: TRBD2 (6 bases). The CDR3 has 20 residues. CDR1 is SQVTM and CDR2 is ANQGSEA in the germline V gene. Trimming removed 6 bases at V and 0 bases at J, with 27 bases between. The CDR3: CSVGGAEPGRKSSGANVLTF. CDR3 in DNA: TGCAGCGTAGGAGGGGCGGAACCGGGACGGAAGAGCTCTGGGGCCAACGTCCTGACTTTC.

This clonotype was seen a handful of times. The rearrangement links TRBV5-1 to TRBJ1-1; no definite D call. V gave up 1 base and J gave up 6 bases, with 10 bases separating them. Per the germline V gene, CDR1 is SGHRS and CDR2 is YFSETQ. The CDR3 is 13 residues long. This CDR3 reads CASSLIPSAEAFF. DNA of the CDR3: TGCGCCAGCAGCTTGATTCCGTCAGCTGAAGCTTTCTTT.

The chain uses TRBV27 and TRBJ2-7; maybe TRBD1 (6 bases). The CDR3 is 15 residues long. Trimming left V 5 bases short and J 2 bases short, with 16 bases between. The germline V gene encodes CDR1 MNHEY and CDR2 SMNVEV (reference sequence). The DNA of the CDR3 is TGTGCCAGCAGTCAGGGGCTAACGGGAACCTACGAGCAGTACTTC. Its translation is CASSQGLTGTYEQYF.

V gene TRBV27 combines with J gene TRBJ2-3, with D perhaps matching TRBD1 (6 bases). This CDR3 has 12 amino acids. Germline CDR1 reads MNHEY; CDR2 reads SMNVEV (reference sequence). Trimming removed 6 bases from V and 12 bases from J, with 16 bases in between. The CDR3 reads CASSYYREVQYF. The DNA for the CDR3 is TGTGCCAGCAGCTACTACAGGGAAGTCCAGTATTTT.

This clonotype was seen a few times. V and J are TRBV7-2 and TRBJ2-1; 7 bases fit TRBD1. The germline gives CDR1 SGHTA, CDR2 FQGNSA. Losses at the gene ends were 2 bases for V and 7 bases for J; bases not matched to a gene: 8. This CDR3 spans 15 amino acids. CDR3 DNA: TGTGCCAGCAGCTTAAACGGACAGGTTTTAAATGAGCAGTTCTTC. Translating it yields CASSLNGQVLNEQFF.

The chain joins TRBV5-4 to TRBJ2-1; 9 positions agree with TRBD2. The ends lost 0 bases at V and 8 bases at J; junction bases unmatched: 9. Germline V lookup: CDR1 SGHNT, CDR2 YYREEE (reference sequence). This CDR3 has 16 amino acids. The CDR3 loop reads CASSLAAGGPSYEQFF. The CDR3 bases are TGTGCCAGCAGCTTGGCTGCGGGGGGGCCTTCATATGAGCAGTTCTTC.

The V call is TRBV6-1, the J call TRBJ2-7; 8 bases fit TRBD1. The junction had 10 bases not matched to a gene; V was cut back by 6 bases and J by 3 bases. The germline gives CDR1 MNHNS, CDR2 SASEGT. The CDR3 runs 15 residues. The CDR3 protein is CASRPGPGGIYEQYF. CDR3 DNA: TGTGCCAGCAGACCCGGGCCAGGGGGCATCTACGAGCAGTACTTC.

This clonotype has only a few counts. The chain employs TRBV27 and TRBJ2-3; D perhaps matches TRBD1 (6 bases). The V end was cut by 7 bases, the J end by 0 bases, with 14 bases between. The CDR3 runs 15 residues. The germline gives CDR1 MNHEY, CDR2 SMNVEV (reference sequence). The DNA of the CDR3 is TGTGCCAGCATTGAAAAGGGGGTGAGCACAGATACGCAGTATTTT. It is translated as CASIEKGVSTDTQYF.

This clonotype was counted a few times. This rearrangement joins TRBV7-8 to TRBJ2-3; no reliable D call. This CDR3 contains 18 residues. From germline, CDR1 is SGHVS and CDR2 FQNEAQ. Trimming shortened V by 1 base and J by 0 bases, and 17 bases separated the two germline ends. The CDR3 reads CASSLVYLADSSTDTQYF. CDR3 coding DNA: TGTGCCAGCAGCTTAGTTTACCTGGCAGACTCTAGCACAGATACGCAGTATTTT. The whole variable domain, remainder taken from reference TRBV7-8 and TRBJ2-3, is GAGVSQSPRYKVAKRGQDVALRCDPISGHVSLFWYQQALGQGPEFLTYFQNEAQLDKSGLPSDRFFAERPEGSVSTLKIQRTQQEDSAVYLCASSLVYLADSSTDTQYFGPGTRLTVL.

This chain joins TRBV6-2 or TRBV6-3 and TRBJ1-1; D call uncertain. Germline CDR1 and CDR2: MNHEY and SVGEGT. Trimming stripped 2 bases from V and 2 bases from J, with 9 bases between. The CDR3 has 14 residues. The CDR3 nucleotides read TGTGCCAGCAGTTACGGGCAGCTCAACACTGAAGCTTTCTTT. This encodes CASSYGQLNTEAFF.

The sample holds many counts of this clonotype. The rearrangement uses TRBV10-3 and TRBJ2-4; 8 bases are a match to TRBD1. Losses at the gene ends were 5 bases for V and 2 bases for J; bases not matched to a gene: 5. The CDR3 length is 15 residues. Per the germline V gene, CDR1 is ENHRY and CDR2 is SYGVKD. The CDR3 DNA reads TGTGCCATCAGTAAGGGGACAGGAACCAAAAACATTCAGTACTTC. Residues: CAISKGTGTKNIQYF.

This clonotype occurred a few times. The gene calls are TRBV29-1 and TRBJ1-4; a weak D match, TRBD1 (5 bases). The V end lost 4 bases, the J end lost 10 bases, and 16 bases lay between the germline ends. This CDR3 has 13 residues. CDR1 SQVTM and CDR2 ANQGSEA come from the germline V gene. CDR3 sequence: CSVVSGDAGKLFF. The CDR3 coding sequence is TGCAGCGTTGTGTCGGGGGACGCGGGAAAACTGTTTTTT.

The chain carries TRBV6-5 and TRBJ1-1; D might be TRBD1 (5 bases). V lost 5 bases to trimming and J lost 1 base, with 20 bases between them. This CDR3 contains 17 residues. CDR1 and CDR2 (germline): MNHEY, SVGAGI. The CDR3 region is CASSHSRDGYRNTEAFF. CDR3 nucleotides: TGTGCCAGCAGTCACAGCCGGGACGGTTATCGGAACACTGAAGCTTTCTTT.

This clonotype was observed a handful of times. J is TRBJ2-5 and V is TRBV20-1; D is perhaps TRBD1 (6 bases). V lost 7 bases to trimming and J lost 0 bases, with 12 bases between them. From germline, CDR1 is DFQATT and CDR2 SNEGSKA (reference sequence). This CDR3 has 13 amino acids. The chain's CDR3 is CSVPRDNQETQYF. In DNA, the CDR3 is TGCAGTGTCCCCCGGGACAACCAAGAGACCCAGTACTTC.